This note documents a single TCR beta chain sequence. V shed 4 bases and J shed 2 bases, with 9 bases lying between them. This CDR3 is 13 amino acids long. Per germline, CDR1 SGHKS and CDR2 YYEKEE (reference sequence). These data are taken from a study of blood T cell repertoires in COVID-19. Repertoires were generated with immunoSEQ multiplex PCR, while TCRdb's copy carries only in-frame clones and drops some. The sample includes tens of thousands of clones, around 90% of them seen just once. The specimen sequenced was peripheral blood. V gene TRBV5-5 combines with J gene TRBJ1-1, with D hard to call. The receptor was derived from a woman of 80 years or more with active or convalescent COVID-19. The CDR3 is CASSIAPNTEAFF. The DNA for the CDR3 is TGTGCCAGCAGCATAGCACCAAACACTGAAGCTTTCTTT.